This T cell receptor beta chain was sequenced for a study of PD-L1 blockade in urothelial cancer. Study overall: Reported median T cell count for blood samples was around 140,000.

Time point of the sample: pretreatment peripheral blood. J lost 0 bases, V lost 1 base, and 6 bases had no gene match. The CDR3 sequence is 17 residues long. CDR1 and CDR2 from the germline V gene are MDHEN and SYDVKM. This clone showed up just a few times. Sequencing was performed with immunoSEQ multiplex PCR; in TCRdb, only in-frame clones are kept and a portion is missing. The sample records approximately 48,000 clones, about four fifths being singletons. The TCR originated in a man aged 70 or older with urothelial cancer. Sequencing used PBMCs, obtained around atezolizumab (anti-PD-L1) treatment. The chain links TRBV28 to TRBJ2-5; 9 bases agree with TRBD1. CDR3 coding DNA: TGTGCCAGCAGTTTATCATACCGGGACAGGGACCAAGAGACCCAGTACTTC. This sequence encodes CASSLSYRDRDQETQYF.